Sequencing of this T cell receptor (beta chain) was carried out in a study of T cells in Graves' hyperthyroidism and ophthalmopathy. Overall study findings and caveats: The majority of expanded thyroid clonotypes above 0.001 also appeared in blood.

Template material for amplifying TCR beta CDR3 regions consisted of RNA transcripts. HTBI primers were the set used in a first-round RT-PCR of the TCR CDR3. TCRdb reanalysed the multiplex PCR reads using MiXCR and keeps one entry per CDR3 protein. The table includes hundreds of thousands of distinct CDR3 sequences, around a third detected once. Diagnoses were established using clinical symptoms, serum thyroxine and TRAb, thyroid ultrasound and orbital computed tomography. The CDR3 runs 13 residues. Looked up from germline, CDR1 is LNHDA and CDR2 is SQIVND (reference sequence). The junction had 5 bases not matched to a gene; V was cut back by 7 bases and J by 3 bases. Comments on this clonotype: The target antigen is unknown. Possible read error: a much larger clone is one base away.

This TCR derives from a woman aged 40 to 50 with Graves' hyperthyroidism. The sample was blood. This chain joins TRBV19 and TRBJ2-5, with 7 bases identical to TRBD1. CDR3 in amino acids: CASTRGREETQYF. The CDR3 bases are TGTGCCAGTACAAGGGGGCGAGAAGAGACCCAGTACTTC.